This T cell receptor (beta chain) was identified during a study of blood T cell repertoires in COVID-19. About the study: Sources were T cells, B-cell-depleted T cells, or PBMCs; the material itself was cDNA or gDNA.

The assay was immunoSEQ multiplex PCR, and TCRdb's table has in-frame clones only and misses some. Found here are about 170,000 clones, about 84% of them singletons; the top ten hold less than 15%. Trimming took 6 bases from V and 6 from J, leaving 12 bases between them. The length of the CDR3 is 13 residues. This study enrolled people aged about 18 to 100 from about 24 US geographic areas. This TCR was recovered from a man aged 45 to 65 who had recovered from COVID-19. The sequenced material came from PBMCs or T cells enriched from blood (not recorded which). The chain combines TRBV12-3 or TRBV12-4 with TRBJ2-4; D is perhaps TRBD1 (5 bases). The CDR3: CASSLGQLNIQYF. DNA of the CDR3: TGTGCCAGCAGCTTGGGGCAGCTAAACATTCAGTACTTC.